Following are 12 T cell receptor beta chains from one sample sequenced in a study of shared clonotypes between healthy human individuals. The table came from immunoSEQ multiplex PCR; TCRdb's copy has only in-frame clones and leaves some out. There are hundreds of thousands of clones in the sample; 96% occur only once, and about 0.11% lies in the top ten. Naive CD8 cells lacked CD45RO and underwent positive selection for CCR7, leaving out terminally differentiated effector memory CD45RA+ cells. The sequencing input was naive CD8+ T cells sorted from blood. Receptors were obtained from a woman in her 30s in good health.

J is TRBJ2-7 and V is TRBV6-1; the D gene is possibly TRBD1 (5 bases). Germline CDR1 is MNHNS and CDR2 is SASEGT. This CDR3 has 13 residues. Trimming shortened V by 6 bases and J by 4 bases, and 13 bases separated the two germline ends. The CDR3 nucleotides are TGTGCCAGCAGCCTGACCCAGGGATACGAGCAGTACTTC. It translates to CASSLTQGYEQYF.

This clone was seen just once. This chain joins TRBV27 and TRBJ2-7, with 12 bases matching TRBD2. The V gene end was trimmed by 5 bases and the J gene end by 0 bases; junction bases not matched to a gene: 5. The CDR3 sequence is 16 residues long. Per the germline V gene, CDR1 is MNHEY and CDR2 is SMNVEV (reference sequence). The CDR3 nucleotides read TGTGCCAGCAGTCCTCTAGCGGGAGGGACCTCCTACGAGCAGTACTTC. This encodes CASSPLAGGTSYEQYF.

The V gene is TRBV27, the J gene TRBJ1-1, with 8 bases matching TRBD1. Germline V gene lookup returns CDR1 MNHEY and CDR2 SMNVEV (reference sequence). CDR3 length: 15 residues. The trim removed 4 bases at V and 3 bases at J, leaving 7 bases unmatched. The CDR3 spells CASSSRTGLDTEAFF. CDR3 DNA: TGTGCCAGCAGTTCCCGGACAGGGTTGGACACTGAAGCTTTCTTT.

The chain uses TRBV19 and TRBJ1-1; D not certain. Germline lookup yields CDR1 LNHDA and CDR2 SQIVND (reference sequence). This CDR3 region has 14 residues. V gave up 5 bases and J gave up 1 base, with 11 bases separating them. The CDR3 sequence is CASSRPARNTEAFF. CDR3 nucleotides: TGTGCCAGTAGTCGGCCAGCGAGGAACACTGAAGCTTTCTTT.

This clone was seen just once. The chain recombines TRBV4-2 with TRBJ1-6; possibly TRBD1 for D (5 bases). Germline V gives CDR1 LGHNA, CDR2 YNFKEQ. Trimming cost V 3 bases and J 8 bases, with 11 bases left between them. The CDR3 runs 14 residues. In nucleotides, the CDR3 is TGTGCCAGCAGCCAGCGGGGCCCCGATTCACCCCTCCACTTT. It yields the protein CASSQRGPDSPLHF.

V and J are TRBV10-1 and TRBJ2-7; perhaps TRBD1 as D (5 bases). V was pared by 4 bases and J by 5 bases, with 6 bases between. There are 11 residues in the CDR3. CDR1 and CDR2 (germline): WNHNN, SYGVQD (reference sequence). CDR3 sequence reads: CASSGGDEQYF. CDR3 nucleotides: TGCGCCAGCAGTGGGGGCGACGAGCAGTACTTC.

This clone is a singleton in its sample. Other DNA sequences from this sample encode an identical CDR3 as well. The CDR3 protein is CASSDFSGYSYEQYF. For the CDR3, the DNA is TGTGCCAGCAGCGACTTTAGCGGATACTCCTACGAGCAGTACTTC. The genes are TRBV6-1 and TRBJ2-7; D perhaps matches TRBD2 (6 bases). From germline, CDR1 is MNHNS and CDR2 SASEGT. The V gene lost 6 bases and the J gene lost 0 bases, with 15 bases spanning the gap. The CDR3 spans 15 residues.

This sequence joins TRBV4-2 and TRBJ2-5; D perhaps matches TRBD2 (6 bases). Near its end, the DNA agrees better with TRBJ2-7, so the J call may be wrong. CDR1 is LGHNA and CDR2 is YNFKEQ in the germline V gene. The CDR3 is 15 amino acids. This chain's CDR3 is CASSQEGRAGYEQYF. CDR3 in DNA: TGTGCCAGCAGCCAGGAGGGCAGGGCGGGCTACGAGCAGTACTTC.

The J gene is TRBJ2-7, the V gene TRBV27, with 8 nucleotides matching TRBD2. V was pared by 6 bases and J by 4 bases, with 8 bases of the junction left unmatched. CDR3 length equals 14 residues. The germline gives CDR1 MNHEY, CDR2 SMNVEV (reference sequence). The CDR3 bases are TGTGCCAGCAGCACGGGACTAGGTGGGTACGAGCAGTACTTC. Its translation is CASSTGLGGYEQYF.

The V and J genes are TRBV27 and TRBJ2-1, with TRBD1 matching 9 bases. From germline, CDR1 is MNHEY and CDR2 SMNVEV (reference sequence). Losses at the gene ends were 5 bases for V and 7 bases for J; bases not matched to a gene: 6. The CDR3 has 14 residues. CDR3 sequence: CASSGTGNSNEQFF. The CDR3 DNA reads as TGTGCCAGCAGTGGGACAGGGAATTCGAATGAGCAGTTCTTC.

This clone was detected once. The chain joins TRBV6-5 to TRBJ2-7; 9 bases match TRBD2. Trimming removed 6 bases from V and 4 bases from J; junction bases left unmatched: 7. Germline lookup yields CDR1 MNHEY and CDR2 SVGAGI. This CDR3 contains 14 residues. CDR3 protein: CASRSLAGLYEQYF. In DNA form, the CDR3 reads TGTGCCAGCAGGAGCCTAGCGGGACTTTACGAGCAGTACTTC.

V is TRBV7-8 and J is TRBJ1-5; maybe TRBD1 (5 bases). The CDR3 length is 17 residues. V shed 2 bases and J shed 5 bases, with 19 bases lying between them. Germline CDR1 and CDR2: SGHVS and FQNEAQ. The CDR3 is CASSLRGLSGLDQPQHF. The CDR3 bases are TGTGCCAGCAGCTTAAGGGGTTTATCGGGTCTTGATCAGCCCCAGCATTTT. The full variable domain, rest sourced from reference TRBV7-8 and TRBJ1-5, is GAGVSQSPRYKVAKRGQDVALRCDPISGHVSLFWYQQALGQGPEFLTYFQNEAQLDKSGLPSDRFFAERPEGSVSTLKIQRTQQEDSAVYLCASSLRGLSGLDQPQHFGDGTRLSIL.